In its sample, the clone carrying this TCR beta chain was seen once. Data came from immunoSEQ multiplex PCR; TCRdb stores just in-frame clones and leaves some out. The table shows about 220,000 clones, with roughly 94% occurring only once. CDR1 is KGHDR and CDR2 is SFDVKD in the germline V gene. The CDR3 length is 12 residues. V dropped 12 bases and J dropped 2; count of bases not matched to a gene: 6. This sample stems from a study of control samples from healthy donors and cancer patients. The sequence was obtained from a man aged 50-59 years in good health. The source material was blood. The chain employs TRBV24-1 and TRBJ2-7; 7 nucleotides align to TRBD1. The CDR3 bases are TGTGCCGCGTCGACAGGGACCTACGAGCAGTACTTC. It is translated as CAASTGTYEQYF.